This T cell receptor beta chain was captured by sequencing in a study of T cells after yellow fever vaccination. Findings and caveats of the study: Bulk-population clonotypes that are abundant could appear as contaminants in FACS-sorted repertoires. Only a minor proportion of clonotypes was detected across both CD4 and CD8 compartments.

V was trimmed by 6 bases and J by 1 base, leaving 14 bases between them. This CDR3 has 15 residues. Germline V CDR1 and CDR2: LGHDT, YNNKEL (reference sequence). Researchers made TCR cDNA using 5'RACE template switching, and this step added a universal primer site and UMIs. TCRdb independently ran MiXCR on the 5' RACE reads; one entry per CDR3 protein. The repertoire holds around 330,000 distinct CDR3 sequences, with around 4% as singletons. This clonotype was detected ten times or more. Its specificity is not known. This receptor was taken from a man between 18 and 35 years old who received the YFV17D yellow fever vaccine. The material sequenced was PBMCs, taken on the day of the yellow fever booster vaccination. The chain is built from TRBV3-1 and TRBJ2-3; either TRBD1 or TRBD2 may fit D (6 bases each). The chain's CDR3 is CASSSSGARTDTQYF. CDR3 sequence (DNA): TGTGCCAGCAGTTCCTCGGGGGCCCGCACAGATACGCAGTATTTT.